This TCR beta chain was obtained from a study of T cells after yellow fever vaccination. There are a few counts of this clonotype. Researchers made TCR cDNA using 5'RACE template switching, and this step added a universal primer site and UMIs. TCRdb ran MiXCR on the 5' RACE reads and lists one entry per CDR3 protein. This sample has 350,000 to 550,000 distinct CDR3 sequences; 18% occur once, and the top ten carry roughly 19%. After removal of 0 bases from V and 3 bases from J, the junction contained 5 bases not matched to a gene. The CDR3 is 15 residues long. From germline, CDR1 is DFQATT and CDR2 SNEGSKA (reference sequence).

This TCR was sampled from a man younger than 35 who received the YFV17D yellow fever vaccine. The source material was PBMCs, sampled before the yellow fever booster vaccination. The chain couples TRBV20-1 to TRBJ1-1, with 9 bases identical to TRBD1. CDR3 residues: CSARDFRTGDTEAFF. CDR3 bases: TGCAGTGCTAGAGATTTTAGGACAGGGGACACTGAAGCTTTCTTT.